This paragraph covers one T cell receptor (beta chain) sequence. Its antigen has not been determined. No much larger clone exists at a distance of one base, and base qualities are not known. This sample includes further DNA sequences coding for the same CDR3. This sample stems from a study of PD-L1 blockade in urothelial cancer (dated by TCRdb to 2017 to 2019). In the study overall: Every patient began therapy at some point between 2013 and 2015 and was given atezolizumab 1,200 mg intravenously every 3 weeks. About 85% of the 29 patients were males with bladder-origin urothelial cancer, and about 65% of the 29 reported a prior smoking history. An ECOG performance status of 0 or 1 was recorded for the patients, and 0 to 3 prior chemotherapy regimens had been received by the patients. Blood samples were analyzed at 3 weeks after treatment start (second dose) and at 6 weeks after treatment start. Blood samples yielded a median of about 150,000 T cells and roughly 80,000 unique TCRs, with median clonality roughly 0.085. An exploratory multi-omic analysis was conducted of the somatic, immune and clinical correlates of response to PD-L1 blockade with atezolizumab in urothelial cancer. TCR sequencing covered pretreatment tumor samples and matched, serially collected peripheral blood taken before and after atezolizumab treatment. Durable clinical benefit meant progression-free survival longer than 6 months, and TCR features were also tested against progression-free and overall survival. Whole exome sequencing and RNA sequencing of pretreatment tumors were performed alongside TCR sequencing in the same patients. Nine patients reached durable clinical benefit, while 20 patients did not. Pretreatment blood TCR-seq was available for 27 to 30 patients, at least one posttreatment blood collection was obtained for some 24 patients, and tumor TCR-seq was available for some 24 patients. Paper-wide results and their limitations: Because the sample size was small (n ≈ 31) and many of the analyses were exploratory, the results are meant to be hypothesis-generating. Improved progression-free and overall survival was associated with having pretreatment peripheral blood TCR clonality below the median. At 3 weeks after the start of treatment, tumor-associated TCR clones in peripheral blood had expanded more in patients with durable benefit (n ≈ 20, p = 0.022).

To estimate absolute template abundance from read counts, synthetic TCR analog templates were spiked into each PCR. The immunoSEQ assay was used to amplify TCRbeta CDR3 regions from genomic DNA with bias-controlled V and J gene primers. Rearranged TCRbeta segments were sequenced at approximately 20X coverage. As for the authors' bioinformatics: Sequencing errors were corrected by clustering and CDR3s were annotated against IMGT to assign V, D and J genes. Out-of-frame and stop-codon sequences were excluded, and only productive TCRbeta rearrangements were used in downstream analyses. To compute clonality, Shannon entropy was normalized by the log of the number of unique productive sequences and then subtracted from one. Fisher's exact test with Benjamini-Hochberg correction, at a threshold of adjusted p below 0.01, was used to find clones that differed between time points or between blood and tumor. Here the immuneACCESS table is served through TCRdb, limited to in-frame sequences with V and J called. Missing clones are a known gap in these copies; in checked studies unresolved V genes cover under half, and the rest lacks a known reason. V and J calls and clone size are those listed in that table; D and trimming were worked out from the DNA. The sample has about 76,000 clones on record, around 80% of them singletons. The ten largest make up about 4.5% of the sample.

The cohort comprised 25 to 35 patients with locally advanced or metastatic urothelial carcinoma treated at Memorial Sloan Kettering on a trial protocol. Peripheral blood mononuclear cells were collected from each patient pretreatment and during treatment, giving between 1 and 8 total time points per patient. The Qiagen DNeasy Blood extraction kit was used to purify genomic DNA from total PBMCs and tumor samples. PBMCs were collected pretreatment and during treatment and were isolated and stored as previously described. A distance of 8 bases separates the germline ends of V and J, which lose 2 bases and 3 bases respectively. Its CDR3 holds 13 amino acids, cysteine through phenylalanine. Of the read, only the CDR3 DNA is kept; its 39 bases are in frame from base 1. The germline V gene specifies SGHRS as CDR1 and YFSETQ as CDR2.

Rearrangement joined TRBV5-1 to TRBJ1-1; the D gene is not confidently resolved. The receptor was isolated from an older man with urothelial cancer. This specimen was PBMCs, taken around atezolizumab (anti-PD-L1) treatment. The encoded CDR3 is CASSLAGDTEAFF. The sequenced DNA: TGCGCCAGCAGCTTAGCCGGGGACACTGAAGCTTTCTTT.